Below, 11 T cell receptor beta chains from the same sample are listed, as sequenced in a study of cytomegalovirus exposure and HLA in healthy donors. This PCR relied on a set of 60 Vbeta primers and 13 Jbeta primers. Repertoires were generated with immunoSEQ multiplex PCR, while TCRdb's copy carries only in-frame clones and drops some. The sample lists 80,000 to 100,000 clones; around 82% were seen once. The sequenced sample consisted of PBMCs. The source of these receptors is a man aged 35-49 years in good health and CMV-seropositive.

This chain links TRBV7-9 with TRBJ2-1, with D possibly TRBD1 on 7 matching bases. CDR3 length: 16 residues. Per the germline V gene, CDR1 is SEHNR and CDR2 is FQNEAQ (reference sequence). Trimming took off 5 bases at V and 1 base at J, with 15 bases between the two ends. CDR3 in amino acids: CASSAKSGGSYNEQFF. The CDR3 coding sequence is TGTGCCAGCAGCGCCAAATCAGGGGGGTCCTACAATGAGCAGTTCTTC.

The chain combines TRBV6-5 with TRBJ1-2; no firm D call. The V gene lost 5 bases and the J gene lost 2 bases, with 9 bases spanning the gap. This CDR3 is built from 13 residues. Germline values: CDR1 MNHEY, CDR2 SVGAGI. The CDR3 DNA is TGTGCCAGCAGTCCCCAGCGAAACTATGGCTACACCTTC. It specifies CASSPQRNYGYTF.

This clone appeared a few times. The CDR3 sequence: CASSSRTDNEQFF. The CDR3 DNA is TGTGCCAGCAGCTCCAGGACAGACAATGAGCAGTTCTTC. The rearrangement uses TRBV7-9 and TRBJ2-1; D is possibly TRBD1 (6 bases). Germline V CDR1 and CDR2: SEHNR, FQNEAQ (reference sequence). There are 13 residues in the CDR3. The ends were cut back, 4 bases at V and 5 bases at J, with 9 bases in the middle.

This clone was observed a handful of times. The V call is TRBV14, the J call TRBJ1-2; no firm D call. The ends were cut back, 1 base at V and 7 bases at J, with 10 bases in the middle. This CDR3 region has 13 residues. Germline values: CDR1 SGHDN, CDR2 FVKESK. CDR3 sequence (DNA): TGTGCCAGCAGCCAAGGACAAGGCCTTGGCTACACCTTC. The encoded protein is CASSQGQGLGYTF.

The chain has TRBV9 and TRBJ1-6, with D unresolved. CDR1 SGDLS and CDR2 YYNGEE come from the germline V gene. This CDR3 is built from 15 residues. Trimming cost V 2 bases and J 0 bases, with 6 bases left between them. This chain's CDR3 is CASSVGSSYNSPLHF. In DNA, the CDR3 is TGTGCCAGCAGCGTTGGGAGCTCCTATAATTCACCCCTCCACTTT.

This chain uses TRBV5-4 with TRBJ2-7; no clear D gene. Between the trimmed V and J ends, which lost 1 base and 2 bases, there was a span of 10 bases. Germline CDR1 and CDR2: SGHNT and YYREEE (reference sequence). The CDR3 loop spans 14 amino acids. CDR3 loop: CASSLRPGAYEQYF. The CDR3 DNA sequence: TGTGCCAGCAGCTTGCGTCCGGGTGCCTACGAGCAGTACTTC.

This chain uses TRBV9 with TRBJ2-3; 10 bases map to TRBD2. The germline CDR1 and CDR2 sequences are SGDLS and YYNGEE. This CDR3 is 15 amino acids long. V was clipped by 1 base and J by 4 bases; unmatched bases: 3. CDR3 sequence: CASSVLAGVPDTQYF. The CDR3 region has the DNA TGTGCCAGCAGCGTACTAGCGGGGGTACCAGATACGCAGTATTTT.

The chain links TRBV19 to TRBJ1-6, with TRBD1 identical over 7 bases. V was clipped by 8 bases and J by 7 bases; unmatched bases: 8. The germline V gene has CDR1 LNHDA and CDR2 SQIVND (reference sequence). CDR3 length equals 14 residues. CDR3 coding DNA: TGTGCCAGTGGACAGACAGGGAGGAATTCACCCCTCCACTTT. Its protein is CASGQTGRNSPLHF.

The chain uses TRBV5-4 and TRBJ2-2; D may be TRBD1 (7 bases). This CDR3 is 14 amino acids long. With 7 bases removed from V and 2 bases from J, the gap between germline ends came to 12 bases. CDR1 is SGHNT, CDR2 YYREEE, per germline (reference sequence). CDR3 sequence: CASAGTDNTGELFF. The CDR3, as DNA: TGTGCCAGCGCGGGGACAGATAACACCGGGGAGCTGTTTTTT.

The chain is built from TRBV19 and TRBJ1-4; D perhaps matches TRBD1 (6 bases). Germline CDR1 and CDR2: LNHDA and SQIVND (reference sequence). The V end lost 7 bases, the J end lost 3 bases, and 18 bases lay between the germline ends. The CDR3 length is 16 residues. CDR3 nucleotide sequence: TGTGCCAGTAAGGCTTCTTTCAGGGGCTCTAATGAAAAACTGTTTTTT. Its protein product is CASKASFRGSNEKLFF.

The rearrangement uses TRBV30 and TRBJ1-2; 8 nucleotides agree with TRBD1. Per the germline V gene, CDR1 is GTSNPN and CDR2 is SVGIG (reference sequence). J gave up 4 bases and V 2 bases, and 3 bases lay outside the gene matches. The CDR3 loop spans 13 amino acids. In nucleotides, the CDR3 is TGTGCCTGGAGTCAACAGGGGGTCTATGGCTACACCTTC. Amino acids: CAWSQQGVYGYTF. The full variable domain, in which reference TRBV30 and TRBJ1-2 provide the parts outside the CDR3, is SQTIHQWPATLVQPVGSPLSLECTVEGTSNPNLYWYRQAAGRGLQLLFYSVGIGQISSEVPQNLSASRPQDRQFILSSKKLLLSDSGFYLCAWSQQGVYGYTFGSGTRLTVV.